These 2 T cell receptor beta chains came from one sample sequenced in a study of T cells in Graves' hyperthyroidism and ophthalmopathy. Template material for amplifying TCR beta CDR3 regions consisted of RNA transcripts. When the TCR CDR3 underwent first-round RT-PCR, the HTBI primer set was used. TCRdb re-called the multiplex PCR reads with MiXCR, one entry per CDR3 protein. The table shows fewer than 350,000 distinct CDR3 sequences, with 18% occurring only once. Sequencing used blood. These receptors were obtained from a woman between 50 and 59 years old with Graves' hyperthyroidism.

This clonotype has more than one count but fewer than ten. The chain combines TRBV6-1 with TRBJ1-5; no firm D call. Germline V gene sequence: CDR1 MNHNS, CDR2 SASEGT. The CDR3 contains 13 residues. V was trimmed by 2 bases and J by 7 bases, leaving 9 bases between them. DNA of the CDR3: TGTGCCAGCAGTGAAATGACTCAGCAGCCCCAGCATTTT. It translates to CASSEMTQQPQHF.

This clonotype came up many times. The chain employs TRBV13 and TRBJ1-1, with 7 nucleotides matching TRBD1. Germline loops: CDR1 PRHDT, CDR2 FYEKMQ (reference sequence). The V and J ends lost 3 bases and 4 bases, in that order; junction bases with no gene match: 5. The CDR3 runs 14 residues. The chain's CDR3 is CASSFRDRFTEAFF. CDR3 in DNA: TGTGCCAGCAGCTTCCGGGACAGATTCACTGAAGCTTTCTTT.